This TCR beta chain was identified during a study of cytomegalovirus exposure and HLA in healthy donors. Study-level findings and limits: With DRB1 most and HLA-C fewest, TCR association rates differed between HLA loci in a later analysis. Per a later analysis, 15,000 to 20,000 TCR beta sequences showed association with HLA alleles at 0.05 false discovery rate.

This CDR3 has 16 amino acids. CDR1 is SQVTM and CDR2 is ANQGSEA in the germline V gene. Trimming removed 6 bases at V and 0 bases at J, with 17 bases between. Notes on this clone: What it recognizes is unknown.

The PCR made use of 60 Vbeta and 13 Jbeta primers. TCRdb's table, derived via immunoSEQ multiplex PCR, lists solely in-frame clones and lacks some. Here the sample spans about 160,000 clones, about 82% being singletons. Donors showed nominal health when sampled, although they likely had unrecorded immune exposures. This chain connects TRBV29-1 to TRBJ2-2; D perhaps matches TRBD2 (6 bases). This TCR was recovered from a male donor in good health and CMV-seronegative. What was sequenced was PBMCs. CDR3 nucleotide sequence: TGCAGCGTGGAACCCCGGGCGGGGCCGAACACCGGGGAGCTGTTTTTT. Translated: CSVEPRAGPNTGELFF.